These 21 T cell receptor beta chains were sequenced from one sample in a study of blood T cell repertoires in COVID-19. Using immunoSEQ multiplex PCR, the repertoire was profiled, and TCRdb retains in-frame clones only, with some absent. The repertoire holds tens of thousands of clones, approximately 93% seen once, with 4% in the top ten. What was sequenced was peripheral blood. These receptors were obtained from a human donor with active COVID-19. The donor label of this sample is uncertain.

This rearrangement joins TRBV9 to TRBJ2-5; no reliable D call. Germline values: CDR1 SGDLS, CDR2 YYNGEE. The CDR3 spans 14 residues. V was cut by 0 bases and J by 4 bases, with 10 bases left in between. The CDR3 nucleotides read TGTGCCAGCAGCGTAGCAGGTGTGGGAGAGACCCAGTACTTC. Amino acid sequence: CASSVAGVGETQYF.

The chain recombines TRBV6-5 with TRBJ1-1; D is ambiguous. The CDR3 has 15 residues. V was cut by 7 bases and J by 3 bases, with 18 bases left in between. Looked up from germline, CDR1 is MNHEY and CDR2 is SVGAGI. The CDR3 nucleotides read TGTGCCAGCAACCCCCAGGTTGGTAGAGACACTGAAGCTTTCTTT. It encodes CASNPQVGRDTEAFF.

The rearrangement joins TRBV11-2 to TRBJ2-1; 7 nucleotides line up with TRBD2. The CDR3 runs to 16 residues. Trimming removed 1 base from V and 3 bases from J; junction bases left unmatched: 6. Germline V gene data show CDR1 as SGHAT and CDR2 as FQNNGV. The CDR3 DNA is TGTGCCAGCAGCTTAGGGCCTAGCGGCCTCTACAATGAGCAGTTCTTC. Translated, it gives CASSLGPSGLYNEQFF.

V gene TRBV24-1 combines with J gene TRBJ2-2; 12 nucleotides agree with TRBD1. J lost 9 bases, V lost 4 bases, and 11 bases had no gene match. Germline CDR1 reads KGHDR; CDR2 reads SFDVKD. This CDR3 contains 17 residues. CDR3: CATSDSSGTGGMWELFF. In DNA, the CDR3 is TGTGCCACCAGTGACTCCTCCGGGACAGGGGGCATGTGGGAGCTGTTTTTT.

V gene TRBV11-3 combines with J gene TRBJ2-7; perhaps TRBD1 as D (6 bases). Germline V lookup: CDR1 SGHNT, CDR2 YENEEA. The CDR3 consists of 13 residues. Trimming took off 1 base at V and 3 bases at J, with 7 bases between the two ends. This CDR3 is CASSLGGRYEQYF. The CDR3 nucleotides are TGTGCCAGCAGCTTAGGGGGGCGCTACGAGCAGTACTTC.

Here the CDR3 reads CASSGDRDDEKLFF. The CDR3 DNA sequence: TGTGCCAGCAGCGGGGACAGGGATGATGAAAAACTGTTTTTT. The chain couples TRBV9 to TRBJ1-4; 9 nucleotides match TRBD1. Looked up from germline, CDR1 is SGDLS and CDR2 is YYNGEE. The CDR3 sequence is 14 residues long. V gave up 3 bases and J gave up 6 bases; unmatched junction bases: 3.

CDR3 protein: CAWSVGSGRQNEQFF. The DNA for the CDR3 is TGTGCCTGGAGTGTAGGTAGCGGGAGGCAAAATGAGCAGTTCTTC. V is TRBV30 and J is TRBJ2-1; 10 bases are a match to TRBD2. Germline V lookup: CDR1 GTSNPN, CDR2 SVGIG (reference sequence). V dropped 0 bases and J dropped 7; count of bases not matched to a gene: 6. CDR3 size: 15 residues. The full variable domain, in which reference TRBV30 and TRBJ2-1 provide the parts outside the CDR3, is SQTIHQWPATLVQPVGSPLSLECTVEGTSNPNLYWYRQAAGRGLQLLFYSVGIGQISSEVPQNLSASRPQDRQFILSSKKLLLSDSGFYLCAWSVGSGRQNEQFFGPGTRLTVL.

V usage is TRBV28 and J usage is TRBJ1-5; possibly TRBD1 for D (5 bases). V lost 3 bases and J lost 6, with 12 bases in between. The CDR3 has 14 amino acids. Germline V CDR1 and CDR2: MDHEN, SYDVKM. The DNA for the CDR3 is TGTGCCAGCAGTTTGAGGCAGGGCAGTCAGCCCCAGCATTTT. This codes for CASSLRQGSQPQHF.

This chain joins TRBV18 and TRBJ1-6; no firm D call. The germline gives CDR1 KGHSH, CDR2 LQKENI. The CDR3 consists of 12 residues. Deletions cut 3 bases from V and 8 bases from J, with 5 bases between. CDR3 bases: TGTGCCAGCTCACCCGGGGATTCACCCCTCCACTTT. Its protein product is CASSPGDSPLHF.

The V gene is TRBV5-1, the J gene TRBJ1-1, with 7 bases matching TRBD1. The CDR3 spans 14 residues. Germline V gene data show CDR1 as SGHRS and CDR2 as YFSETQ. The V gene end was trimmed by 6 bases and the J gene end by 4 bases; junction bases not matched to a gene: 9. In DNA form, the CDR3 reads TGCGCCAGCATGGCAGGGGGAGGAGGCACTGAAGCTTTCTTT. Amino acids: CASMAGGGGTEAFF. Looking up the rest from reference TRBV5-1 and TRBJ1-1 gives the full variable domain: KAGVTQTPRYLIKTRGQQVTLSCSPISGHRSVSWYQQTPGQGLQFLFEYFSETQRNKGNFPGRFSGRQFSNSRSEMNVSTLELGDSALYLCASMAGGGGTEAFFGQGTRLTVV.

V is TRBV2 and J is TRBJ2-7; 7 nucleotides agree with TRBD1. With 7 bases clipped from V and 2 bases from J, the junction kept 11 bases outside the gene matches. This CDR3 region has 15 residues. Germline V gene sequence: CDR1 SNHLY, CDR2 FYNNEI. This CDR3 is CASTPGTARTYEQYF. The CDR3 coding sequence is TGTGCCAGCACCCCAGGGACAGCGAGGACCTACGAGCAGTACTTC.

The chain joins TRBV27 to TRBJ1-1, with a possible D match to TRBD1 (5 bases). The V and J ends lost 0 bases and 5 bases respectively, with 22 bases between them. The CDR3 is made up of 18 amino acids. From germline, CDR1 is MNHEY and CDR2 SMNVEV (reference sequence). The CDR3 loop reads CASSLSGGKLRVGTEAFF. The CDR3 nucleotides are TGTGCCAGCAGTTTATCGGGGGGGAAACTACGGGTGGGTACTGAAGCTTTCTTT.

The chain joins TRBV6-5 to TRBJ2-2, with D perhaps matching TRBD2 (5 bases). CDR1 is MNHEY and CDR2 is SVGAGI in the germline V gene. The CDR3 loop spans 15 amino acids. V was clipped by 5 bases and J by 6 bases, with 16 bases between them. DNA of the CDR3: TGTGCCAGCAGTCCCTTCCCCGGGGTCGCCGGGGAGCTGTTTTTT. Amino acids: CASSPFPGVAGELFF.

The chain joins TRBV5-4 to TRBJ2-6; 10 nucleotides agree with TRBD1. The CDR3 contains 18 residues. CDR1 and CDR2 from the germline V gene are SGHNT and YYREEE (reference sequence). Trimming cost V 4 bases and J 1 base; bases outside gene matches: 8. This chain's CDR3 is CASSPRTGGISGANVLTF. CDR3 DNA sequence: TGTGCCAGCAGCCCTCGGACAGGGGGGATATCTGGGGCCAACGTCCTGACTTTC.

The rearrangement links TRBV29-1 to TRBJ1-4, with 11 bases identical to TRBD1. The CDR3 runs to 13 residues. Germline values: CDR1 SQVTM, CDR2 ANQGSEA. The V and J ends lost 7 bases and 10 bases, in that order; junction bases with no gene match: 8. The CDR3 region has the DNA TGCAGCGCAGGTTCCGGGACAGGGGGAAAACTGTTTTTT. As protein: CSAGSGTGGKLFF. Based on the CDR3 plus reference TRBV29-1 and TRBJ1-4, the full variable domain is SAVISQKPSRDICQRGTSLTIQCQVDSQVTMMFWYRQQPGQSLTLIATANQGSEATYESGFVIDKFPISRPNLTFSTLTVSNMSPEDSSIYLCSAGSGTGGKLFFGSGTQLSVL.

The chain carries TRBV11-3 and TRBJ2-7, with no clear D. Trimming left V 5 bases short and J 1 base short, with 9 bases between. The germline gives CDR1 SGHNT, CDR2 YENEEA. The CDR3 is made up of 13 amino acids. This CDR3 is CASSRSTSYEQYF. The CDR3 nucleotides are TGTGCCAGCAGCCGGAGCACATCCTACGAGCAGTACTTC.

The rearrangement links TRBV18 to TRBJ2-3; D remains ambiguous. The CDR3 sequence is 14 residues long. Per the germline V gene, CDR1 is KGHSH and CDR2 is LQKENI. Trimming stripped 6 bases from V and 1 base from J, with 11 bases between. The CDR3 is CASSEITGTDTQYF. DNA of the CDR3: TGTGCCAGCTCTGAAATTACGGGCACAGATACGCAGTATTTT.

The chain carries TRBV7-2 and TRBJ2-3; possible D gene TRBD2, 6 bases. V was cut by 3 bases and J by 6 bases, with 7 bases left in between. CDR3 length: 12 residues. Germline V gives CDR1 SGHTA, CDR2 FQGNSA. This CDR3 reads CASSFLADTQYF. For the CDR3, the DNA is TGTGCCAGCAGCTTCCTAGCGGATACGCAGTATTTT. The variable domain in full, with the rest retrieved from reference TRBV7-2 and TRBJ2-3, is GAGVSQSPSNKVTEKGKDVELRCDPISGHTALYWYRQSLGQGLEFLIYFQGNSAPDKSGLPSDRFSAERTGGSVSTLTIQRTQQEDSAVYLCASSFLADTQYFGPGTRLTVL.

The chain has TRBV10-1 and TRBJ2-1, with a possible D match to TRBD2 (5 bases). Germline V gene data show CDR1 as WNHNN and CDR2 as SYGVQD (reference sequence). CDR3 size: 14 residues. The V gene lost 0 bases and the J gene lost 4 bases, with 7 bases spanning the gap. The DNA for the CDR3 is TGCGCCAGCAGTGAGTCGGGAGCTTACAATGAGCAGTTCTTC. Protein: CASSESGAYNEQFF.

The chain recombines TRBV30 with TRBJ1-1; D may be TRBD1 (5 bases). Germline lookup yields CDR1 GTSNPN and CDR2 SVGIG (reference sequence). Trimming cost V 7 bases and J 1 base, with 13 bases left between them. The CDR3 is made up of 13 amino acids. The CDR3 reads CASKTDANTEAFF. For the CDR3, the DNA is TGTGCCTCCAAGACAGATGCGAACACTGAAGCTTTCTTT.

The chain employs TRBV5-1 and TRBJ1-2, with D possibly matching TRBD1 (6 bases). The CDR3 extends over 14 amino acids. V lost 0 bases to trimming and J lost 6 bases, with 12 bases between them. Germline loops: CDR1 SGHRS, CDR2 YFSETQ. The CDR3 DNA is TGCGCCAGCAGCTTGGAAGGGGGGGCGAATGGCTACACCTTC. The encoded protein is CASSLEGGANGYTF.